One sample yielded the 13 T cell receptor beta chains listed below, sequenced in a study of breast tumors, draining lymph nodes, adjacent tissues. The lymph nodes were axillary draining lymph nodes from breast cancer patients. TCRdb re-called the multiplex PCR reads through MiXCR, storing one row per CDR3 protein. The table records about 100,000 distinct CDR3 sequences, 21% of them present only once. Sequenced material: axillary lymph node tissue. These receptors all come from a female donor with breast cancer. Some clones in this sample may be carry-over from other donors' samples.

This clonotype has at least ten counts. The DNA of the CDR3 is TGTGCCAGCAGCCAAGAGTCCTACAATCAGCCCCAGCATTTT. Protein product: CASSQESYNQPQHF. The V and J genes are TRBV14 and TRBJ1-5; D call uncertain. V dropped 0 bases and J dropped 3 bases, with 6 bases sitting between them. The germline CDR1 and CDR2 sequences are SGHDN and FVKESK. The CDR3 is made up of 14 amino acids.

This clonotype was found many times. V is TRBV4-1 and J is TRBJ2-3; 8 nucleotides agree with TRBD2. V shed 2 bases and J 0 bases; nucleotides not matched to a gene: 7. Germline V gene sequence: CDR1 MGHRA, CDR2 YSYEKL. CDR3 length: 17 amino acids. CDR3 in DNA: TGCGCCAGCAGCCAACGCCTTAGCGGGACTAGCACAGATACGCAGTATTTT. Residues: CASSQRLSGTSTDTQYF.

The chain carries TRBV3-1 and TRBJ2-7; TRBD2 matches 11 bases. In germline, CDR1 is LGHDT, CDR2 YNNKEL (reference sequence). The CDR3 covers 18 residues. Germline trimming cut 6 bases from V and 1 base from J; bases unmatched to any gene: 14. The CDR3 reads CASRGVGTSGPFSYEQYF. CDR3 DNA: TGTGCCAGCAGGGGGGTGGGGACTAGCGGACCATTTTCCTACGAGCAGTACTTC.

The V and J genes are TRBV19 and TRBJ1-5; no clear D gene. CDR1 is LNHDA, CDR2 SQIVND, per germline (reference sequence). The CDR3 extends over 17 amino acids. The ends were cut back, 7 bases at V and 6 bases at J, with 25 bases in the middle. The CDR3, as DNA: TGTGCCAGTACTCTCACGATATTTCCCTCGGGCAGTCAGCCCCAGCATTTT. Amino acids: CASTLTIFPSGSQPQHF.

This clonotype was observed a handful of times. This chain connects TRBV5-4 to TRBJ2-1; either TRBD1 or TRBD2 may supply D (5 bases each). V lost 2 bases to trimming and J lost 12 bases, with 21 bases between them. The CDR3 has 15 amino acids. Germline-derived CDR1 and CDR2 are SGHNT and YYREEE (reference sequence). The CDR3 is CASSFRDGGEWGQFF. CDR3 nucleotides: TGTGCCAGCAGCTTTAGGGATGGGGGTGAGTGGGGGCAGTTCTTC.

In regard to this clonotype: This may come from a read error, since a much larger clone is one base off. The conserved phenylalanine or tryptophan normally closing the CDR3 is absent here, so this likely arose from a read error. CDR3 sequence reads: CASSSGTDYGYTL. CDR3 coding DNA: TGTGCCAGCAGCTCAGGGACGGACTATGGCTACACCCTC. The V call is TRBV9, the J call TRBJ1-2; D is perhaps TRBD1 (5 bases). V was shortened by 4 bases and J by 3 bases, with 10 bases between the two germline ends. Germline CDR1 is SGDLS and CDR2 is YYNGEE. The CDR3 has 13 amino acids.

The table lists this clonotype with many counts. The rearrangement joins TRBV5-4 to TRBJ1-2; 8 bases map to TRBD1. The ends lost 7 bases at V and 5 bases at J; junction bases unmatched: 7. The CDR3 runs to 13 residues. CDR1 SGHNT and CDR2 YYREEE come from the germline V gene (reference sequence). The CDR3 bases are TGTGCCAGCGGAGACAGGGGATGGTATGGCTACACCTTC. Translation: CASGDRGWYGYTF. The full variable domain, completed using reference TRBV5-4 and TRBJ1-2, is ETGVTQSPTHLIKTRGQQVTLRCSSQSGHNTVSWYQQALGQGPQFIFQYYREEENGRGNFPPRFSGLQFPNYSSELNVNALELDDSALYLCASGDRGWYGYTFGSGTRLTVV.

There are many counts of this clonotype. This chain connects TRBV6-2 or TRBV6-3 to TRBJ1-5; 7 bases align to TRBD1. Germline CDR1 and CDR2: MNHEY and SVGEGT. V was clipped by 4 bases and J by 7 bases; unmatched bases: 4. This CDR3 has 13 residues. In DNA form, the CDR3 reads TGTGCCAGCAGTTTAGACAGGGTGCAGCCCCAGCATTTT. Translating gives CASSLDRVQPQHF.

V is TRBV12-3 or TRBV12-4 and J is TRBJ2-4, with D perhaps TRBD1 or TRBD2 (5 bases each). Trimming took off 1 base at V and 0 bases at J, with 7 bases between the two ends. The CDR3 extends over 15 amino acids. CDR3 residues: CASSLGGTAKNIQYF. In DNA form, the CDR3 reads TGTGCCAGCAGTTTAGGGGGGACAGCCAAAAACATTCAGTACTTC.

This clonotype was recorded a few times. V gene TRBV5-1 combines with J gene TRBJ1-4; D is undetermined. The length of the CDR3 is 15 residues. From germline, CDR1 is SGHRS and CDR2 YFSETQ. Trimming cost V 5 bases and J 3 bases, with 14 bases left between them. The CDR3: CASSPSGRPNEKLFF. CDR3 coding DNA: TGCGCCAGCAGTCCATCCGGGCGACCTAATGAAAAACTGTTTTTT.

This clonotype was observed many times. This chain connects TRBV10-3 to TRBJ2-7; 9 bases map to TRBD1. The germline V gene encodes CDR1 ENHRY and CDR2 SYGVKD. The ends lost 6 bases at V and 8 bases at J; junction bases unmatched: 17. The CDR3 spans 16 residues. CDR3 nucleotides: TGTGCCATCAGGGGGACAGGGATGGAGTCCTCCTCCCAGCAGTACTTC. Protein sequence: CAIRGTGMESSSQQYF.

On this clonotype itself: Since a far larger clone is one base different, this is likely a read error. Likely a read error: the CDR3 ends without its conserved phenylalanine or tryptophan. The chain carries TRBV3-1 and TRBJ1-2; D unresolved. The V gene's germline CDR1 is LGHDT and CDR2 YNNKEL (reference sequence). Trimming removed 1 base at V and 3 bases at J, with 3 bases between. This CDR3 is built from 12 residues. Here the CDR3 reads CASSQGDYGYTS. The CDR3 region has the DNA TGTGCCAGCAGCCAAGGGGACTATGGCTACACCTCC.

This clonotype occurred many times. V gene TRBV11-2 combines with J gene TRBJ1-2; D is undetermined. Germline CDR1 is SGHAT and CDR2 is FQNNGV. Trimming left V 5 bases short and J 0 bases short, with 37 bases between. The CDR3 covers 23 residues. DNA for the CDR3: TGTGCCAGCAGCCGAACCACTTCGAAACAAAATCTTGGGCCGGGAAGAGCTAACTATGGCTACACCTTC. Encoded protein: CASSRTTSKQNLGPGRANYGYTF.